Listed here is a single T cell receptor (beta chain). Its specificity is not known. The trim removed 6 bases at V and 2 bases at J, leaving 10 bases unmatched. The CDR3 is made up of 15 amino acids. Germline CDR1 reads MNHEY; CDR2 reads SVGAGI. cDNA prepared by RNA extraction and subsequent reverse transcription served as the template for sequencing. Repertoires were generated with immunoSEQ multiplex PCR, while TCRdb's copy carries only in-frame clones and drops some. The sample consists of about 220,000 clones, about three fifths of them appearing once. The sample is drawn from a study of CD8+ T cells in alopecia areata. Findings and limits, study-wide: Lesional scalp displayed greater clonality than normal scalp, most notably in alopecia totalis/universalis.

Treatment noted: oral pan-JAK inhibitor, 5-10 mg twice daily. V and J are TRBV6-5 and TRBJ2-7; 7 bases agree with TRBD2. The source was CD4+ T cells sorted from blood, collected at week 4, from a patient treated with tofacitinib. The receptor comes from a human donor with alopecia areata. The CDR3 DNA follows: TGTGCCAGCAGGTGTTCCGGGACTAACCCCTACGAGCAGTACTTC. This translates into CASRCSGTNPYEQYF.